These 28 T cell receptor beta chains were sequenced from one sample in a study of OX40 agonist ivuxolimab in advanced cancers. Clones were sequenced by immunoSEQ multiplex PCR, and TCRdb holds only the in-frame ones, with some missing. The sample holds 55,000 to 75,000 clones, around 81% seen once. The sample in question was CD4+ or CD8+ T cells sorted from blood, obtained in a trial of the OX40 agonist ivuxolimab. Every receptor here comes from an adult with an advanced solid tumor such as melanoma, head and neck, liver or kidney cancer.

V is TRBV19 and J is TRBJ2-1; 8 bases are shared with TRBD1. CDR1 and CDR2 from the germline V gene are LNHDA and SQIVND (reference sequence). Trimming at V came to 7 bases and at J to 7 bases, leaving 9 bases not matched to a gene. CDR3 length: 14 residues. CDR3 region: CASIDDRGSNEQFF. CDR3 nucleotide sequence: TGTGCCAGTATCGACGACAGGGGTAGTAATGAGCAGTTCTTC.

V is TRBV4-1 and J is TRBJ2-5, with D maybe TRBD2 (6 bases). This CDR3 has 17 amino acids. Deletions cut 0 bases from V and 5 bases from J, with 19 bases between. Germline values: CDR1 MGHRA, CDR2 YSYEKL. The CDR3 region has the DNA TGCGCCAGCAGCCAAGATAGAGCGGGCCCTACGGGGGAGACCCAGTACTTC. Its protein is CASSQDRAGPTGETQYF.

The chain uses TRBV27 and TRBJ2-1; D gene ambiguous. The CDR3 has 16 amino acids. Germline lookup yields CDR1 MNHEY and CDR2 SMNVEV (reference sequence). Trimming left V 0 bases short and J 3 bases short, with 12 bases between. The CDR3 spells CASSLSGWSYYNEQFF. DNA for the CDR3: TGTGCCAGCAGTTTATCAGGCTGGAGTTACTACAATGAGCAGTTCTTC.

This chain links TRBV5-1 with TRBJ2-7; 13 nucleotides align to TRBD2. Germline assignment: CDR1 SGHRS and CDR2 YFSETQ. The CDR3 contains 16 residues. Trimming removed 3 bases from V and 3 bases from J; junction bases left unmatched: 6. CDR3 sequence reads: CASSSGLAGPFYEQYF. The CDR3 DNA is TGCGCCAGCAGCTCGGGACTAGCGGGACCGTTCTACGAGCAGTACTTC.

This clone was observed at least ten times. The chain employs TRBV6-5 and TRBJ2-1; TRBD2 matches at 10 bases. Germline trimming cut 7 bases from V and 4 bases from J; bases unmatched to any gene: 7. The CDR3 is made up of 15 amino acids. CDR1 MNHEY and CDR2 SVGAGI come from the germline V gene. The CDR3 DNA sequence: TGTGCCAGCACTTCAAAGCGGGGGGGATACAATGAGCAGTTCTTC. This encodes CASTSKRGGYNEQFF.

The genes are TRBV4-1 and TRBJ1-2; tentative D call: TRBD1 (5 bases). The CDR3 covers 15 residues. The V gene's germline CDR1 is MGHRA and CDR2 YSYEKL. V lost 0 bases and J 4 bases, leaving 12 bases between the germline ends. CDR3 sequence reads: CASSQDESQGYGYTF. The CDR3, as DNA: TGCGCCAGCAGCCAAGATGAGAGTCAGGGCTATGGCTACACCTTC.

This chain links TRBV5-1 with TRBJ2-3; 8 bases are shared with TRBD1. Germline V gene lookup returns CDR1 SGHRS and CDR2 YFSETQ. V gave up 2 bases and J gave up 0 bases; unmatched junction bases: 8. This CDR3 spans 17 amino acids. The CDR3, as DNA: TGCGCCAGCAGCTTCGGACAGGGTGTTTCCAGCACAGATACGCAGTATTTT. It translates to CASSFGQGVSSTDTQYF.

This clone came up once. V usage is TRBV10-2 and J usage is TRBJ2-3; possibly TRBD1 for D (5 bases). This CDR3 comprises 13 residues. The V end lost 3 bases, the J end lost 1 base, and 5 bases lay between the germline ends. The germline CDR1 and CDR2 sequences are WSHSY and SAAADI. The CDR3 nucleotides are TGCGCCAGCAGTGAACAGGGCACAGATACGCAGTATTTT. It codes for CASSEQGTDTQYF.

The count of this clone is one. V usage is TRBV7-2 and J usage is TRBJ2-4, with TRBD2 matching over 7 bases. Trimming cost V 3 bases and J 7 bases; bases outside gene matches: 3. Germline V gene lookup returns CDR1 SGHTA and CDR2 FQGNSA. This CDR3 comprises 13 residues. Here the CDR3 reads CASSFTSDNIQYF. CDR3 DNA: TGTGCCAGCAGCTTCACTAGCGACAACATTCAGTACTTC.

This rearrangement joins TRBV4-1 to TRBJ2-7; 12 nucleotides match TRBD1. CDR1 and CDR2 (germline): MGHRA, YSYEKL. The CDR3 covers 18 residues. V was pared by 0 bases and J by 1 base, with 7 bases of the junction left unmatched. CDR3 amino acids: CASSQDTGQGAKSYEQYF. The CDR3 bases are TGCGCCAGCAGCCAAGATACGGGACAGGGGGCGAAATCCTACGAGCAGTACTTC.

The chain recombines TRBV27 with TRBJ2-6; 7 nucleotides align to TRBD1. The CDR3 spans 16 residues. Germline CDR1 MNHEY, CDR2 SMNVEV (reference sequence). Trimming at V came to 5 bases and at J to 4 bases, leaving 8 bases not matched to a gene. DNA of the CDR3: TGTGCCAGCAGTCCTCTGACAGGGCCGGGGGCCAACGTCCTGACTTTC. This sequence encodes CASSPLTGPGANVLTF.

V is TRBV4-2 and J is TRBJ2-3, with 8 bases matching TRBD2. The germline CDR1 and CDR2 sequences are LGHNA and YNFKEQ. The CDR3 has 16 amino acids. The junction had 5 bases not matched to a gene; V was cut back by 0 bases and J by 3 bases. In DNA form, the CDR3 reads TGTGCCAGCAGCCAAGATCCGGCGGGGGGTACAGATACGCAGTATTTT. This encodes CASSQDPAGGTDTQYF.

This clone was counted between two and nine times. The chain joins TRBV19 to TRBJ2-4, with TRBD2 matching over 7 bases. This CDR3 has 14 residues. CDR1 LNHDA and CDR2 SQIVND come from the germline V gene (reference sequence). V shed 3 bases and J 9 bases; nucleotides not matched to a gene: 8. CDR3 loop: CASSMGGLAGIQYF. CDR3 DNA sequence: TGTGCCAGTAGTATGGGAGGGCTAGCTGGCATTCAGTACTTC.

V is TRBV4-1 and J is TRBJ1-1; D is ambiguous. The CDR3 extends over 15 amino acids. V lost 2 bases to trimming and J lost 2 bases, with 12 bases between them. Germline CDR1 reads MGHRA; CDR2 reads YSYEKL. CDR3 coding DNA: TGCGCCAGCAGCCAAAGCGTGGGTTCCAACACTGAAGCTTTCTTT. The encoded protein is CASSQSVGSNTEAFF.

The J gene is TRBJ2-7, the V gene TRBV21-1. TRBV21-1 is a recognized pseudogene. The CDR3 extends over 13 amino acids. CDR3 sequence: CASSTSRPYEQYF. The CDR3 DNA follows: TGTGCCAGCAGCACAAGCCGACCCTACGAGCAGTACTTC.

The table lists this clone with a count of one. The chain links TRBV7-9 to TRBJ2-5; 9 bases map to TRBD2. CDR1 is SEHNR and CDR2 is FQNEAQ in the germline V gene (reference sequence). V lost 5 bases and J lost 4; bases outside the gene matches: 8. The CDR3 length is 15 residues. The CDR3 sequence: CASSRKTSGGETQYF. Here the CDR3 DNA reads TGTGCCAGCAGCCGCAAGACTAGCGGAGGAGAGACCCAGTACTTC.

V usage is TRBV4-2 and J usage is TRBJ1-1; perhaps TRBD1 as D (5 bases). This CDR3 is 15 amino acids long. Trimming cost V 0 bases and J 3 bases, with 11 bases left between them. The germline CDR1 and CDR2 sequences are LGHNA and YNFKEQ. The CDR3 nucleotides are TGTGCCAGCAGCCAAGACGGGGGAGGGGACACTGAAGCTTTCTTT. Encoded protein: CASSQDGGGDTEAFF.

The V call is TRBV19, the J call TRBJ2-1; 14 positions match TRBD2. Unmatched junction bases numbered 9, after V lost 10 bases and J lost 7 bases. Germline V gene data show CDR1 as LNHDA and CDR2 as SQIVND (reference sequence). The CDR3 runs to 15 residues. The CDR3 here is CATRTSGRLPNEQFF. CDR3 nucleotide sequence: TGTGCCACGAGGACTAGCGGGAGGCTTCCGAATGAGCAGTTCTTC.

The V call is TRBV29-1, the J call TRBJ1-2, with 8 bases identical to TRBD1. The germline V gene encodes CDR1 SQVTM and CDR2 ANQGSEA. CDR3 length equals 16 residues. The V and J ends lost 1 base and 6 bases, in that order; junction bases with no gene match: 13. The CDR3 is CSVEGQYYRGFHGYTF. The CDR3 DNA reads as TGCAGCGTTGAAGGACAATACTACAGGGGGTTCCATGGCTACACCTTC.

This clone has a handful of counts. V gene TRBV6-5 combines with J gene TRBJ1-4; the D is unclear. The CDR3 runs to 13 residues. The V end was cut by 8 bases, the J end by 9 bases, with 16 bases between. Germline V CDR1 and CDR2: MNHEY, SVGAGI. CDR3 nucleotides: TGTGCCAGCTTCTCCCCCCAGCGGAAAAAACTGTTTTTT. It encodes CASFSPQRKKLFF.

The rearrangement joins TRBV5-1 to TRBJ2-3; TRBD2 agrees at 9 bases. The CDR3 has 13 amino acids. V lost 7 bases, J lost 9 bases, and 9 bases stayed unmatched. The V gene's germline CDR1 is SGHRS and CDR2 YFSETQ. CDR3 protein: CASSATLAGTQYF. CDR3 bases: TGCGCCAGCTCCGCAACTCTAGCGGGGACGCAGTATTTT.

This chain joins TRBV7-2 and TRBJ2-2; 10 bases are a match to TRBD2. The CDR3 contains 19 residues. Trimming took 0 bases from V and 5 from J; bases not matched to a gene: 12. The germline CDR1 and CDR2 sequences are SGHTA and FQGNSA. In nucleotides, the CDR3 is TGTGCCAGCAGCTTAGCGCTTTCGAGCGGGAGGGGTAGAACCGGGGAGCTGTTTTTT. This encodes CASSLALSSGRGRTGELFF.

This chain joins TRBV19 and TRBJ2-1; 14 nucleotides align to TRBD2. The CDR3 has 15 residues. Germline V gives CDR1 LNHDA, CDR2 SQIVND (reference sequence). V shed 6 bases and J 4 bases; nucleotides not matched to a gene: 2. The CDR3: CASSRLAGGYNEQFF. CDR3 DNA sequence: TGTGCCAGTAGCAGACTAGCGGGGGGGTACAATGAGCAGTTCTTC.

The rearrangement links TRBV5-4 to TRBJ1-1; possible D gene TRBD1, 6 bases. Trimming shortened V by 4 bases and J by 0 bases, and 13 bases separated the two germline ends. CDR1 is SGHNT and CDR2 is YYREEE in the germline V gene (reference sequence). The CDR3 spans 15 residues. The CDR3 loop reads CASSQDGTMNTEAFF. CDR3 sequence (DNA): TGTGCCAGCAGCCAAGATGGGACAATGAACACTGAAGCTTTCTTT.

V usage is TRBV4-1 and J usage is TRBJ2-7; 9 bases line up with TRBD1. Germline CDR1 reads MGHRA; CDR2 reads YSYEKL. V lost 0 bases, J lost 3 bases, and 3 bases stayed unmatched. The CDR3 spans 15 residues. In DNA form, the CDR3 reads TGCGCCAGCAGCCAAGATGGACAGGGGAACTACGAGCAGTACGTC. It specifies CASSQDGQGNYEQYV.

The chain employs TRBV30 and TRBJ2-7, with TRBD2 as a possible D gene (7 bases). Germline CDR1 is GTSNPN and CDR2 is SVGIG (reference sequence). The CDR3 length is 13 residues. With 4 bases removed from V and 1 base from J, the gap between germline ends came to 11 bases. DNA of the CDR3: TGTGCCTGGACCCGGGGGGCGTCCTACGAGCAGTACTTC. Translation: CAWTRGASYEQYF.

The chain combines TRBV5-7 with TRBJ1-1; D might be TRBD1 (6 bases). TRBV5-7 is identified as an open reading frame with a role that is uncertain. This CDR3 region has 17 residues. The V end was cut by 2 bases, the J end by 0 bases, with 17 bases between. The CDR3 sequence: CASSFVGGLDLNTEAFF. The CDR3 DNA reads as TGTGCCAGCAGCTTTGTGGGGGGGCTCGACCTGAACACTGAAGCTTTCTTT.

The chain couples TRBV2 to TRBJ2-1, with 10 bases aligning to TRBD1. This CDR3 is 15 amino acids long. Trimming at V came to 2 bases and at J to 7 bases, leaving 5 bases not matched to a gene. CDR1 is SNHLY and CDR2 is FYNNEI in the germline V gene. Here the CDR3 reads CASSERTGGKNEQFF. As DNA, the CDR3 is TGTGCCAGCAGTGAAAGGACAGGGGGTAAAAATGAGCAGTTCTTC.